This TCR beta chain is from a study of blood T cell repertoires in COVID-19 (dated by TCRdb to between 2020 and 2021). Notes on the research overall: Samples from collaborators originated in the United States, Italy and Spain and spanned both the acute and convalescent phases of COVID-19. The prospective study material was composed of cDNA or gDNA derived from T cells, B-cell-depleted T cells, or PBMCs. Subjects who had been exposed to COVID-19, were actively infected with it, or had recovered from it provided the deeply sampled blood TCRbeta repertoires that made up the dataset. A freely available public database, intended as a resource for researchers studying the immune response to SARS-CoV-2, is where the repertoires were released. The samples were drawn from two sources: the first 160 participants of the ongoing ImmuneRACE study, and 1,254 subjects contributed by 6 global collaborators. The sample metadata nearly always contained a de-identified subject ID, COVID-19 status, age in years and sex. Where available, HLA class I and class II types were obtained from metadata supplied by the sample provider rather than from assay-based typing. What the research found in general, with its limitations: The amount of clinical and demographic metadata varied by source and participant and was provided uncurated.

TCRbeta CDR3 regions were amplified from genomic DNA using the immunoSEQ Assay, a bias-controlled multiplex PCR. In the paper's pipeline: The number of nucleated cells in each sample was estimated by amplification of reference gene primers within the assay. To quantify the absolute abundance of each unique TCRbeta CDR3 rearrangement, sequence reads were collapsed and filtered. Productive Simpson clonality was computed per sample as the square root of Simpson's diversity index over productive rearrangements. The immuneACCESS repertoire file appears here via TCRdb, limited to in-frame rearrangements. These files lack a portion of the clones; in checked studies, under half of the deficit traces to unresolved V genes, and the cause of the others is not known. V and J calls and clone size follow that table, whereas D and trimming were derived from the DNA. The sample yields over 200,000 clones; 88% were counted once. Around 2.9% of the sample goes to the ten largest clones.

Whole blood was collected in K2EDTA tubes by collaborating institutions according to the institutions' own protocols. For TCRbeta analysis, collaborators shipped samples in one of three forms: frozen whole blood, isolated PBMCs, or DNA extracted from either of those sample types. On this clone itself: It has no known antigen specificity. Within one base of it there is no much larger clone, and no base qualities were kept.

V is clipped by 4 bases and J by 4 bases, and the sequence between their germline boundaries is 22 bases long. The CDR3 runs 17 amino acids, cysteine and phenylalanine included. Of all the DNA, just the CDR3 is kept, 51 bases in frame from base 1. The germline V gene encodes CDR1 MDHEN and CDR2 SYDVKM. Sample: peripheral blood. The source of this sequence is a woman between 55 and 75 years old with acute or convalescent COVID-19. The chain is assembled from TRBV28 and TRBJ1-2; 6 matching bases give a weak D call of TRBD1. The CDR3 corresponds to CASSSQVGGSGGYGYTF. The nucleotides read TGTGCCAGCAGTTCACAAGTTGGGGGCTCAGGTGGCTATGGCTACACCTTC.